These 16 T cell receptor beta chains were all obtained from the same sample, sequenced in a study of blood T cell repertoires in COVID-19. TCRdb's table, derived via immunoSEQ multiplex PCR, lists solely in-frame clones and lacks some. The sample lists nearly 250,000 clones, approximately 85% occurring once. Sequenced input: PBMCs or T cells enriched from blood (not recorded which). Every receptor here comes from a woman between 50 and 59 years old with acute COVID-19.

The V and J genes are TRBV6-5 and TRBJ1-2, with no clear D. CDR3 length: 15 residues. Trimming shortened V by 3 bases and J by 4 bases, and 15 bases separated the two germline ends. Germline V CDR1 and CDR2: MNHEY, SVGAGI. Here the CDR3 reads CASSYVGGLGYGYTF. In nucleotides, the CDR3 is TGTGCCAGCAGTTATGTAGGAGGACTCGGCTATGGCTACACCTTC.

CDR3 DNA: TGTGCCAGCACCACGGACAGGGGGGCCTATAATTCACCCCTCCACTTT. As protein: CASTTDRGAYNSPLHF. The chain is built from TRBV3-1 (or the pseudogene TRBV3-2) and TRBJ1-6; TRBD1 aligns across 10 bases. V was pared by 7 bases and J by 2 bases, with 5 bases of the junction left unmatched. Per the germline V gene, CDR1 is LGHDT and CDR2 is YNNKEL (reference sequence). The CDR3 runs 16 residues.

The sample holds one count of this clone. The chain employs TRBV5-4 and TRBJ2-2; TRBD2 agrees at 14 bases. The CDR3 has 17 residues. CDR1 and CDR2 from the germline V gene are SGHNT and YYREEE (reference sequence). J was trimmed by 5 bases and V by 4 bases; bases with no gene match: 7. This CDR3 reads CASSKGLAGDRTGELFF. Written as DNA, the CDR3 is TGTGCCAGCAGCAAGGGACTAGCGGGGGACAGGACCGGGGAGCTGTTTTTT.

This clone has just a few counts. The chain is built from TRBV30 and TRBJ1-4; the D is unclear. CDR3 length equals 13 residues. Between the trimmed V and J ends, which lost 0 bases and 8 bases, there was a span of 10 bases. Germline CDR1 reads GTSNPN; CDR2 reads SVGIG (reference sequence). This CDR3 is CAWSVREGEKLFF. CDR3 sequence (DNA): TGTGCCTGGAGTGTTAGGGAGGGCGAAAAACTGTTTTTT.

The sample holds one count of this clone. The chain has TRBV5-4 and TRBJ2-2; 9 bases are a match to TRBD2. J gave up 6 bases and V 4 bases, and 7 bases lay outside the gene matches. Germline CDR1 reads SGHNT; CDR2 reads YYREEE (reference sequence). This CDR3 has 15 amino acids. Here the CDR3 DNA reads TGTGCCAGCAGCACTGCGGGGGGGCTCGCCGGGGAGCTGTTTTTT. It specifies CASSTAGGLAGELFF.

The CDR3 coding sequence is TGTGCCAGCAGTTACTCTTCCGGGGAAGCTTTCTTT. It encodes CASSYSSGEAFF. This chain joins TRBV6-6 and TRBJ1-1; D uncertain. The germline gives CDR1 MNHNY, CDR2 SVGAGI (reference sequence). The CDR3 runs to 12 residues. Trimming removed 0 bases from V and 8 bases from J, with 7 bases in between.

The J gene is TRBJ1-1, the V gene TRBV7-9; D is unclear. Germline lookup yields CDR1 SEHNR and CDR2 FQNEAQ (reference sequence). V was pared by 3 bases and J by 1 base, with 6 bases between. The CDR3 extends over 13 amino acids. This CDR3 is CASSFDKNTEAFF. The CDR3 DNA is TGTGCCAGCAGCTTTGACAAGAACACTGAAGCTTTCTTT.

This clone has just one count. The CDR3 sequence is CASSIGAGNSEAFF. Written as DNA, the CDR3 is TGTGCCAGTAGTATAGGGGCAGGGAATTCTGAAGCTTTCTTT. The V call is TRBV19, the J call TRBJ1-1; tentative D call: TRBD1 (5 bases). Per the germline V gene, CDR1 is LNHDA and CDR2 is SQIVND (reference sequence). The CDR3 contains 14 residues. Trimming cost V 1 base and J 6 bases, with 12 bases left between them.

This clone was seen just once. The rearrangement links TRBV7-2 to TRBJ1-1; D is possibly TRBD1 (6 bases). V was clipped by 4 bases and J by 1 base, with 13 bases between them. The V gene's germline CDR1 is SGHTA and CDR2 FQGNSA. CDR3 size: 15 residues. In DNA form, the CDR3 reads TGTGCCAGCAGCTCTCCTCAAGGGGGGAACACTGAAGCTTTCTTT. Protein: CASSSPQGGNTEAFF.

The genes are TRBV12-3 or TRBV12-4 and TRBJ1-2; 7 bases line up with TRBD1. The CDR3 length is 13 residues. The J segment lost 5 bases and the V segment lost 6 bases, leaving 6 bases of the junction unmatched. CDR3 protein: CASSTKQGYGYTF. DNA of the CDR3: TGTGCCAGCAGCACAAAACAGGGGTATGGCTACACCTTC.

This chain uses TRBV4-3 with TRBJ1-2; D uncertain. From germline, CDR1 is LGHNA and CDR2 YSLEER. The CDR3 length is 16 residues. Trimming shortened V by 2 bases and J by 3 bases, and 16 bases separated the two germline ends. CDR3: CASSQKIAVDYYGYTF. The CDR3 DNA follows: TGCGCCAGCAGCCAAAAGATAGCGGTGGATTACTATGGCTACACCTTC.

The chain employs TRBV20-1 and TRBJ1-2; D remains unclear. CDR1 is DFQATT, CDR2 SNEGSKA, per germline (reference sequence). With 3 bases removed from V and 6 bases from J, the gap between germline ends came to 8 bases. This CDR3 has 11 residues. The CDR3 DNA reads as TGCAGTGCTAGGACACACAATGGCTACACCTTC. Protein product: CSARTHNGYTF.

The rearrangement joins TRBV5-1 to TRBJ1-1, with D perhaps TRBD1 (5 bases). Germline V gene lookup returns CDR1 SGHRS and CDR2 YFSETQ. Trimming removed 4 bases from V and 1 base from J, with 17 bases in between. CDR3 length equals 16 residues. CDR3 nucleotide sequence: TGCGCCAGCAGCCCACGGGTAGGGGTGGAGAACACTGAAGCTTTCTTT. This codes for CASSPRVGVENTEAFF.

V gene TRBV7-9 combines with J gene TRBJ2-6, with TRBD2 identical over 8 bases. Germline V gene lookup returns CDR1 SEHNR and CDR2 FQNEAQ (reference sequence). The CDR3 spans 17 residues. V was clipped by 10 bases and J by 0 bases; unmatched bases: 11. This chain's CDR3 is CATREGSPSSGANVLTF. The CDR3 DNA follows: TGTGCCACTCGGGAGGGAAGCCCGAGCTCTGGGGCCAACGTCCTGACTTTC.

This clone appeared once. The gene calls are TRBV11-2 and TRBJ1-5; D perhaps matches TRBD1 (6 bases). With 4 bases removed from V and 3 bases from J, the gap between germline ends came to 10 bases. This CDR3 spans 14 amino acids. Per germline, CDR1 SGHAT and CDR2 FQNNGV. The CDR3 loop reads CASSSGQPNQPQHF. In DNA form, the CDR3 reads TGTGCCAGCAGCTCCGGACAGCCCAATCAGCCCCAGCATTTT. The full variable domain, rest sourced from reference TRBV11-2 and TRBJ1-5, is EAGVAQSPRYKIIEKRQSVAFWCNPISGHATLYWYQQILGQGPKLLIQFQNNGVVDDSQLPKDRFSAERLKGVDSTLKIQPAKLEDSAVYLCASSSGQPNQPQHFGDGTRLSIL.

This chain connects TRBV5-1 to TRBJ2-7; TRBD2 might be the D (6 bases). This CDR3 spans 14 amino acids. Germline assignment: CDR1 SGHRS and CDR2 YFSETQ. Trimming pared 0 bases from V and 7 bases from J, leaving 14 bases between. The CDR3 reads CASSLATGTREQYF. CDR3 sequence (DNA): TGCGCCAGCAGCTTGGCCACCGGGACTCGAGAGCAGTACTTC.